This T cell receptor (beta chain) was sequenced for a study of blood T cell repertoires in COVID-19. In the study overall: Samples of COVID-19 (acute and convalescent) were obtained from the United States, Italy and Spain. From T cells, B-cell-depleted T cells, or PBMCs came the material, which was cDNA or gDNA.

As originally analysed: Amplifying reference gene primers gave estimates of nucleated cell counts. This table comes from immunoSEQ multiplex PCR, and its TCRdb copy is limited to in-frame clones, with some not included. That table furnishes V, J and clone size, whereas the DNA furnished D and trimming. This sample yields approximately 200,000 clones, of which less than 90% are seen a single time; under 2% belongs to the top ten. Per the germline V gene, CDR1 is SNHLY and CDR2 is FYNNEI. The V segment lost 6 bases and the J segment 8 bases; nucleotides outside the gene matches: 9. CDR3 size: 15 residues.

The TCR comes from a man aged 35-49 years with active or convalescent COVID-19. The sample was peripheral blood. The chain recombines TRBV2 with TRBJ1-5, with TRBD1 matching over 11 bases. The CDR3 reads CASSMGGQGVKPQHF. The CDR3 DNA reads TGTGCCAGCAGCATGGGGGGACAGGGGGTTAAGCCCCAGCATTTT.